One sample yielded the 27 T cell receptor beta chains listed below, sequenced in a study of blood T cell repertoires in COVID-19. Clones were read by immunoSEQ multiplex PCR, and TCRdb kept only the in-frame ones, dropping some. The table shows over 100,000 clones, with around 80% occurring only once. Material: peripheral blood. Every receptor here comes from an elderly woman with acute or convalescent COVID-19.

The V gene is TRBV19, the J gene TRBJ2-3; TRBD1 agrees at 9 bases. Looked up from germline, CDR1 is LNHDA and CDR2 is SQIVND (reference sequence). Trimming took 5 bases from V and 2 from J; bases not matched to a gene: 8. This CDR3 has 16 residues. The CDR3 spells CASSSAGTGSTDTQYF. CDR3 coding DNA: TGTGCCAGTAGTTCTGCCGGGACAGGGTCCACAGATACGCAGTATTTT.

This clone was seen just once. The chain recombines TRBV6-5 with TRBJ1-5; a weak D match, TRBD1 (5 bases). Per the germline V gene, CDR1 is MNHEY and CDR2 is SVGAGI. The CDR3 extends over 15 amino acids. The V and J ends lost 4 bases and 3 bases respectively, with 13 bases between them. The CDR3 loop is CASSSGGGFNQPQHF. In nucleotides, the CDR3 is TGTGCCAGCAGTTCGGGCGGGGGGTTCAATCAGCCCCAGCATTTT.

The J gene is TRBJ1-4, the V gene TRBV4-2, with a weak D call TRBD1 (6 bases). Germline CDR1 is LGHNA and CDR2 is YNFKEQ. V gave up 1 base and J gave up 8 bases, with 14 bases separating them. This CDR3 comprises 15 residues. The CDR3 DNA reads TGTGCCAGCAGCCAAGGGGCAGGGGCGGGCGAAAAACTGTTTTTT. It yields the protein CASSQGAGAGEKLFF.

CDR3 sequence: CASSYSSRGGEAFF. CDR3 DNA: TGTGCCAGCAGTTACTCGTCCAGGGGCGGTGAAGCTTTCTTT. The rearrangement uses TRBV6-5 and TRBJ1-1; a possible D gene is TRBD1 (6 bases). The length of the CDR3 is 14 residues. Germline loops: CDR1 MNHEY, CDR2 SVGAGI. Trimming removed 0 bases at V and 7 bases at J, with 12 bases between.

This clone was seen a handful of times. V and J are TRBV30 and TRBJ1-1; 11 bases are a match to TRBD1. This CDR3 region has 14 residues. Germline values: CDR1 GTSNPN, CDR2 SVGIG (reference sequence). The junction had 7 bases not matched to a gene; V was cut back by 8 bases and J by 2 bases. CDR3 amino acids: CASPGTGGNTEAFF. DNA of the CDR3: TGTGCCAGTCCCGGGACAGGGGGAAACACTGAAGCTTTCTTT.

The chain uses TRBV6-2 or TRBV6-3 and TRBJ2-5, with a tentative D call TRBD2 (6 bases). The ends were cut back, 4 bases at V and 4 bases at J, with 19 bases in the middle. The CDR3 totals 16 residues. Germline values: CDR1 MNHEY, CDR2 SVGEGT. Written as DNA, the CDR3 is TGTGCCAGCAGTTTTCCGCGGGACGGGGGAGGAGAGACCCAGTACTTC. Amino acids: CASSFPRDGGGETQYF.

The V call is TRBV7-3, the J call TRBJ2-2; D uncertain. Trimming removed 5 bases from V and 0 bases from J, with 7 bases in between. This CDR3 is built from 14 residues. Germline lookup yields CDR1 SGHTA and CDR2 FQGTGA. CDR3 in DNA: TGTGCCAGCAGCCCTTTAACGAACACCGGGGAGCTGTTTTTT. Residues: CASSPLTNTGELFF.

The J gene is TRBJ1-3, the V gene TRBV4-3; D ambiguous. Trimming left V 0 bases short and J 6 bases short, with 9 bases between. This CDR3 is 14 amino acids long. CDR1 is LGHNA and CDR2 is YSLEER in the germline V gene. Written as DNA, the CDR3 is TGCGCCAGCAGCCAAGATCAGAAGATAAACACCATATATTTT. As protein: CASSQDQKINTIYF.

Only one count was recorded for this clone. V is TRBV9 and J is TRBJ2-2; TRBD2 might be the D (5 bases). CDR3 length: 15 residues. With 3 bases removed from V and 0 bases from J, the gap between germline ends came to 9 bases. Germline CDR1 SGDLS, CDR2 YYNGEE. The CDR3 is CASSARGPNTGELFF. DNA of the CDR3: TGTGCCAGCAGCGCTCGAGGGCCGAACACCGGGGAGCTGTTTTTT.

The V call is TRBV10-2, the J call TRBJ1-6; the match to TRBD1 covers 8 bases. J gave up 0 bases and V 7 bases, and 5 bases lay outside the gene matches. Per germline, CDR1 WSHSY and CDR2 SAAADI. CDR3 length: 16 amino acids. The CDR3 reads CASKDRALSYNSPLHF. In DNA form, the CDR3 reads TGCGCCAGCAAGGACAGGGCCCTCTCCTATAATTCACCCCTCCACTTT.

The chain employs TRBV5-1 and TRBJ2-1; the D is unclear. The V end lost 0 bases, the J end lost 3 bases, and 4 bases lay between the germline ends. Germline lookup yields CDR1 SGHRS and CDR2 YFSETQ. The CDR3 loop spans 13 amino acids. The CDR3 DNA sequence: TGCGCCAGCAGCTTGGACGGCTACAATGAGCAGTTCTTC. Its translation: CASSLDGYNEQFF.

The CDR3 DNA sequence: TGTGCCAGCAGCCAGCGGGGCTCTAATGAAAAACTGTTTTTT. It codes for CASSQRGSNEKLFF. The chain is built from TRBV3-1 (or the pseudogene TRBV3-2) and TRBJ1-4, with D perhaps TRBD1 (5 bases). This CDR3 region has 14 residues. The germline V gene encodes CDR1 LGHDT and CDR2 YNNKEL (reference sequence). Trimming took off 3 bases at V and 3 bases at J, with 8 bases between the two ends.

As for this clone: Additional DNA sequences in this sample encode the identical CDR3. The CDR3 loop reads CASSFGGSNQPQHF. CDR3 nucleotide sequence: TGTGCCAGCAGTTTCGGGGGGAGCAATCAGCCCCAGCATTTT. This chain connects TRBV28 to TRBJ1-5; tentative D call: TRBD1 (5 bases). From germline, CDR1 is MDHEN and CDR2 SYDVKM. This CDR3 has 14 residues. Trimming left V 3 bases short and J 1 base short, with 7 bases between.

As DNA, the CDR3 is TGTGCCAGCTCACCCTGGGAGGCCCCAATCTATGGCTACACCTTC. This codes for CASSPWEAPIYGYTF. The gene calls are TRBV18 and TRBJ1-2; no reliable D call. Germline assignment: CDR1 KGHSH and CDR2 LQKENI. Trimming left V 3 bases short and J 4 bases short, with 15 bases between. The CDR3 contains 15 residues.

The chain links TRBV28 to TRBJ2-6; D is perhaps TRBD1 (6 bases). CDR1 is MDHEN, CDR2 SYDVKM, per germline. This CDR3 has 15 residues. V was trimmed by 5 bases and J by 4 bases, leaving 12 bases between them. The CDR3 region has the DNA TGTGCCAGCAGTAAACAGGGTTCCGGGGCCAACGTCCTGACTTTC. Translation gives CASSKQGSGANVLTF.

CDR3 region: CASSDNRGTGANVLTF. The DNA of the CDR3 is TGTGCCAGTAGTGACAACAGGGGTACAGGGGCCAACGTCCTGACTTTC. The chain carries TRBV19 and TRBJ2-6, with 7 bases lining up with TRBD1. This CDR3 is 16 amino acids long. The ends lost 5 bases at V and 4 bases at J; junction bases unmatched: 8. Per germline, CDR1 LNHDA and CDR2 SQIVND (reference sequence). The complete variable domain, with remaining parts taken from reference TRBV19 and TRBJ2-6, reads DGGITQSPKYLFRKEGQNVTLSCEQNLNHDAMYWYRQDPGQGLRLIYYSQIVNDFQKGDIAEGYSVSREKKESFPLTVTSAQKNPTAFYLCASSDNRGTGANVLTFGAGSRLTVL.

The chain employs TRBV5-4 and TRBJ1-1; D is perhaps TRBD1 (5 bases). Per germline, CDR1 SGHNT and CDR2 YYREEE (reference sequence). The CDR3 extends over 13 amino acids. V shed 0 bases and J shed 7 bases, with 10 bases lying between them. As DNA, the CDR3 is TGTGCCAGCAGCTTGGCAGGGTCACTTGAAGCTTTCTTT. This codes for CASSLAGSLEAFF.

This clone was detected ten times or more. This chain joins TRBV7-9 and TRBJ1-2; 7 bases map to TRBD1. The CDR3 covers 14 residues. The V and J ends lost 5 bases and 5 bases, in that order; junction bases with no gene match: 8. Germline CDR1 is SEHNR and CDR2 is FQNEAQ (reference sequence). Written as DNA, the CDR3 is TGTGCCAGCAGCCCACTCGGGACAGTTTATGGCTACACCTTC. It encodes CASSPLGTVYGYTF. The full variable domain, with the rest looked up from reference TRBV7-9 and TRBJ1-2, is DTGVSQNPRHKITKRGQNVTFRCDPISEHNRLYWYRQTLGQGPEFLTYFQNEAQLEKSRLLSDRFSAERPKGSFSTLEIQRTEQGDSAMYLCASSPLGTVYGYTFGSGTRLTVV.

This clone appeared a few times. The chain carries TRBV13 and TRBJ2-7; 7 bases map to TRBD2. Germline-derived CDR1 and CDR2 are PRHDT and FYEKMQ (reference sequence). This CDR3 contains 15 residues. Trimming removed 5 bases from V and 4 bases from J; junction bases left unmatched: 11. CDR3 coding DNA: TGTGCCAGCAGCCGAAGGGGAGCTAGCGGTTACGAGCAGTACTTC. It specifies CASSRRGASGYEQYF.

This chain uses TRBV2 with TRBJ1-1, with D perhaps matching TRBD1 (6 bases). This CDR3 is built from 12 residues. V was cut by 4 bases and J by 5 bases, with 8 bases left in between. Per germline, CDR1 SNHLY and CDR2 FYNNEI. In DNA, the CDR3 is TGTGCCAGCAGTGGGACAGCTACTGAAGCTTTCTTT. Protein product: CASSGTATEAFF. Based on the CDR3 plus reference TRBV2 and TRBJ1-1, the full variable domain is EPEVTQTPSHQVTQMGQEVILRCVPISNHLYFYWYRQILGQKVEFLVSFYNNEISEKSEIFDDQFSVERPDGSNFTLKIRSTKLEDSAMYFCASSGTATEAFFGQGTRLTVV.

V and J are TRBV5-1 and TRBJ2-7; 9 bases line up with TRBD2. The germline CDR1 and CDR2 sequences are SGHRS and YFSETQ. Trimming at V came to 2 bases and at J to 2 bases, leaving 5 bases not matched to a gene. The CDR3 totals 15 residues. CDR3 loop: CASSFSGSQPYEQYF. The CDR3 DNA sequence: TGCGCCAGCAGCTTTAGCGGGAGCCAGCCCTACGAGCAGTACTTC.

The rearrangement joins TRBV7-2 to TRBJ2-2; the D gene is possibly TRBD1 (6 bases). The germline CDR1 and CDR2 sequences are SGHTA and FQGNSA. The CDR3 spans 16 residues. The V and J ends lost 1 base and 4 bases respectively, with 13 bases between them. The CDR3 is CASSLGGQGLTGELFF. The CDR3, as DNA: TGTGCCAGCAGCTTAGGGGGACAAGGACTCACCGGGGAGCTGTTTTTT.

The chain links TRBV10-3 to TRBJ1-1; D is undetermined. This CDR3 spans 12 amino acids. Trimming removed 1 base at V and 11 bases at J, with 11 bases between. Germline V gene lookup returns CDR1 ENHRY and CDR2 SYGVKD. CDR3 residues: CAISEYRGSAFF. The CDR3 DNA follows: TGTGCCATCAGTGAGTATCGGGGTTCGGCTTTCTTT.

CDR3 in amino acids: CASSPNGQGGYGYTF. CDR3 bases: TGCGCCAGCAGCCCCAACGGACAGGGTGGATATGGCTACACCTTC. V is TRBV5-1 and J is TRBJ1-2; 8 bases agree with TRBD1. The CDR3 has 15 residues. CDR1 SGHRS and CDR2 YFSETQ come from the germline V gene. The V and J ends lost 4 bases and 5 bases, in that order; junction bases with no gene match: 10.

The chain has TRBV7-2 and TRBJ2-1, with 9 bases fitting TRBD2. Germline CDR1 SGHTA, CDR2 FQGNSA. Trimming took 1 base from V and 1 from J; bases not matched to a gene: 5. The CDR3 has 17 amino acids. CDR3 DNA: TGTGCCAGCAGCTTAGGCAGCGGGGGGATATCCTACAATGAGCAGTTCTTC. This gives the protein CASSLGSGGISYNEQFF.

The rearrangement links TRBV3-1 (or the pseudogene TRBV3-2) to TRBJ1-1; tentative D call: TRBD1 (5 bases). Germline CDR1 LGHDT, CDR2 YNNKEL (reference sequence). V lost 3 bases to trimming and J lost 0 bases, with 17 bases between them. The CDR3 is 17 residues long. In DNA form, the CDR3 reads TGTGCCAGCAGCCACGTTTGGGGCGGGAGCATGAACACTGAAGCTTTCTTT. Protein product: CASSHVWGGSMNTEAFF.

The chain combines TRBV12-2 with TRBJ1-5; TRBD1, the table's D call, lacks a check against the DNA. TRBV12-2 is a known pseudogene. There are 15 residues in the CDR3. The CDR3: CASRQTADSNQPQHF. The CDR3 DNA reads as TGTGCAAGTCGCCAAACAGCAGATAGCAATCAGCCCCAGCATTTT.